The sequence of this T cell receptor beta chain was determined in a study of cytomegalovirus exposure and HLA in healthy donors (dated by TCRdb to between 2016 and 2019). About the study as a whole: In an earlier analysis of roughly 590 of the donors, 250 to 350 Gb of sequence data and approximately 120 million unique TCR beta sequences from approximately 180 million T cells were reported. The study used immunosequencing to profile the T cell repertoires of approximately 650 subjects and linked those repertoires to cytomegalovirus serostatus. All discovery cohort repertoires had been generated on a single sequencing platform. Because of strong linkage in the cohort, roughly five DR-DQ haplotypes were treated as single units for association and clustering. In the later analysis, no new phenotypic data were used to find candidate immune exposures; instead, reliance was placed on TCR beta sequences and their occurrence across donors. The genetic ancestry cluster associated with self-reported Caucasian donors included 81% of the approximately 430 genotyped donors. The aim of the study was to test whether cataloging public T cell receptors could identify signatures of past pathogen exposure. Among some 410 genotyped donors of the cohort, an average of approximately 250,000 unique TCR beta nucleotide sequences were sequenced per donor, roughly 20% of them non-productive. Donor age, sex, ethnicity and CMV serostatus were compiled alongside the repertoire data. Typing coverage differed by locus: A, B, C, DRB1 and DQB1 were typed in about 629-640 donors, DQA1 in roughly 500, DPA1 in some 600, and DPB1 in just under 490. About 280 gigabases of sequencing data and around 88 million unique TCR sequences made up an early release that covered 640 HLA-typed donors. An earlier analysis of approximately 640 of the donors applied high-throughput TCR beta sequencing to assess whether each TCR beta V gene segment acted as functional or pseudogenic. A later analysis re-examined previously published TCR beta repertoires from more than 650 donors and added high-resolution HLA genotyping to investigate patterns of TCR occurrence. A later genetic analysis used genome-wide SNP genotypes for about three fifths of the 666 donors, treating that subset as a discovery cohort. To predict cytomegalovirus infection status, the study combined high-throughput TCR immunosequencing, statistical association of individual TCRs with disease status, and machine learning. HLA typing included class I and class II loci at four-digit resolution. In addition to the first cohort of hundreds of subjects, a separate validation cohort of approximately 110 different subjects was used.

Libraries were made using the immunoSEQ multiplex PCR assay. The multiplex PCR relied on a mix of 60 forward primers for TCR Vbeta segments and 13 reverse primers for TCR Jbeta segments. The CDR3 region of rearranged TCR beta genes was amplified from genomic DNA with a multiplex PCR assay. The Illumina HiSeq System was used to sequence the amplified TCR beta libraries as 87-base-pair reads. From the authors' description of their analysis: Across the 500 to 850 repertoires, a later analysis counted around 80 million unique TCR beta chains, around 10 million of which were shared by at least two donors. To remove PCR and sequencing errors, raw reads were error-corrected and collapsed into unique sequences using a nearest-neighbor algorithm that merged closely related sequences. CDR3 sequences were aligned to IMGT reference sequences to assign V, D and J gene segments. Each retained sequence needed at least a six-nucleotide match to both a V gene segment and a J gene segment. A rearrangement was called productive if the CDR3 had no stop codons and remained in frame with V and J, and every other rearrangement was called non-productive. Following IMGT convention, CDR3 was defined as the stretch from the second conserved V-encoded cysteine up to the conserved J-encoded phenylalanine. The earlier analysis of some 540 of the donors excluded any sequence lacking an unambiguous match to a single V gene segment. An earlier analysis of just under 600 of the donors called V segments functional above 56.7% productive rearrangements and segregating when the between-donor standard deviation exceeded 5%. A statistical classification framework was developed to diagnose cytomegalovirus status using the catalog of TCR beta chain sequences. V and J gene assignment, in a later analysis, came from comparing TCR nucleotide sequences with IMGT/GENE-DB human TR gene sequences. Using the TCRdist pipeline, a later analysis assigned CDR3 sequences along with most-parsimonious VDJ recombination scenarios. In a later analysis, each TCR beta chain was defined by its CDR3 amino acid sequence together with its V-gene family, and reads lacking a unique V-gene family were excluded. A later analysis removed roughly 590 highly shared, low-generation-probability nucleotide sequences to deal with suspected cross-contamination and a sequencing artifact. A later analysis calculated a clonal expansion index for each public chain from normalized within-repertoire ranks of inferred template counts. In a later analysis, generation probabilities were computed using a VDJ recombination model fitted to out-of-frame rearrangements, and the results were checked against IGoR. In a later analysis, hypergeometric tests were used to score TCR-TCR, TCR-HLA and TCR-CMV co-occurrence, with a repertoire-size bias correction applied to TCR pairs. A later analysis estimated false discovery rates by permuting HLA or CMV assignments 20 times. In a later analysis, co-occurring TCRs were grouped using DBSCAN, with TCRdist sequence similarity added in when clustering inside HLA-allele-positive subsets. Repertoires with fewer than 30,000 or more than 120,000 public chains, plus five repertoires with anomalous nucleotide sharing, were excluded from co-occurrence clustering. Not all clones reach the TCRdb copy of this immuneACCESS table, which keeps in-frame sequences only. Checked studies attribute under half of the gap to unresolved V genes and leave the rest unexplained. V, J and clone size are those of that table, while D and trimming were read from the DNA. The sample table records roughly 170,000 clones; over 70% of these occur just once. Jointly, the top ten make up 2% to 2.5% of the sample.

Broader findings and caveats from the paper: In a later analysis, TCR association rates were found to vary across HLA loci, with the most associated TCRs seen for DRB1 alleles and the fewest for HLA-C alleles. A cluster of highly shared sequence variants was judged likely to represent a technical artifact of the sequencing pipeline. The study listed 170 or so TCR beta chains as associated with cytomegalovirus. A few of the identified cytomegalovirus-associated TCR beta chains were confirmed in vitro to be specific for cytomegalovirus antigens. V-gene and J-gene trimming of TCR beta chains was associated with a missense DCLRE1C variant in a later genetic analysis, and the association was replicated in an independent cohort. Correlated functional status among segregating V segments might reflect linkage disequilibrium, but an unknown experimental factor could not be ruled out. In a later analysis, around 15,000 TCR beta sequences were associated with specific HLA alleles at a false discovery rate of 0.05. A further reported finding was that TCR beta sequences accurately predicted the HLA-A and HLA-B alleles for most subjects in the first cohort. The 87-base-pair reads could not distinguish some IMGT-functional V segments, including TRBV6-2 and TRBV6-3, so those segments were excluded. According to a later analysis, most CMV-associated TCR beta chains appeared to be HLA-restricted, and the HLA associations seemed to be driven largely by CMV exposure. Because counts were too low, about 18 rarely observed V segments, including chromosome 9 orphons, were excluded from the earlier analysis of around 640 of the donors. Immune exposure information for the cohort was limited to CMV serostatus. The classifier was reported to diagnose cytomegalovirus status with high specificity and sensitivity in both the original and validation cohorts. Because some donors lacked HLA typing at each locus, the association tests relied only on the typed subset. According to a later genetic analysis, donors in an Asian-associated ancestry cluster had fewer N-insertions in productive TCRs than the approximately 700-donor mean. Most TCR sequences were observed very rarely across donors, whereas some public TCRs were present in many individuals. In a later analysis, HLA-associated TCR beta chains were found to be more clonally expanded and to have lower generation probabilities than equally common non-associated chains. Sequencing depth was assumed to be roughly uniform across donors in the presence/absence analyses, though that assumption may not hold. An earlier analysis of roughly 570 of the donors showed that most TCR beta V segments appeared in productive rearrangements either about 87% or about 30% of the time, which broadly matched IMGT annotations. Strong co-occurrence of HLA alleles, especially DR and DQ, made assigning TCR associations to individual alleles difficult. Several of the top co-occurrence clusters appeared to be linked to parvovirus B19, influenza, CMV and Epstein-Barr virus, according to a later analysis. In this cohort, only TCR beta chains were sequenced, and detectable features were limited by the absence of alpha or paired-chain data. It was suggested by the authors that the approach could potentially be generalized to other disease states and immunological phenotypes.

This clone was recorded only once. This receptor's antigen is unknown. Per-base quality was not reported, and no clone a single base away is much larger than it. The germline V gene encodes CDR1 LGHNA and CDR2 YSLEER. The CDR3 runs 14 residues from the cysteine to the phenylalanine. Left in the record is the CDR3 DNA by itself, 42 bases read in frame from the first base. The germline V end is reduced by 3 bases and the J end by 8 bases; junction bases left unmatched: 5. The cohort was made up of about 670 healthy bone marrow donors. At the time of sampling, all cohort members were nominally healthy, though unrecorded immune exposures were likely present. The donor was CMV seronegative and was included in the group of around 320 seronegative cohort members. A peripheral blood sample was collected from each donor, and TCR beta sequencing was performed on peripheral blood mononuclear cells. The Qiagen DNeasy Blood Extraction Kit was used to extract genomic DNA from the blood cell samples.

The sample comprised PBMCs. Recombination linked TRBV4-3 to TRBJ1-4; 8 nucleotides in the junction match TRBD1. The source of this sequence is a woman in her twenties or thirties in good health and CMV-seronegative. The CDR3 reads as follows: CASSHDRGGEKLFF. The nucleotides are TGCGCCAGCAGCCATGACAGGGGAGGGGAAAAACTGTTTTTT.